The source of this TCR beta chain is a study of OX40 agonist ivuxolimab in advanced cancers. As for the study more broadly: The costimulatory receptor OX40 (CD134) was targeted by ivuxolimab, a fully human IgG2 agonistic monoclonal antibody. Intravenous ivuxolimab was administered to patients every 2 weeks at six dose levels: 0.01, 0.1, 0.3, 1.5, 3 and 10 mg/kg. Of the roughly 54 dose-escalation patients, hepatocellular carcinoma was present in 19, melanoma in about 15, renal cell carcinoma in 9 and head and neck cancer in 9. In the dose-escalation cohort, 65% to 85% of patients were male, and the mean age was approximately 60 years with a range of roughly 23 to 79. Prior anti-PD-1, anti-PD-L1 or anti-CTLA-4 therapy was permitted, and 40% of dose-escalation patients had received checkpoint inhibitors. Partial responses occurred in three dose-escalation patients, of whom one had hepatocellular carcinoma and two had cutaneous melanoma. The purpose of peripheral TCRbeta sequencing was to test whether ivuxolimab changed TCR sequence diversity and led to clonal T-cell expansion. The paper covers the monotherapy dose-escalation part of the phase I ivuxolimab trial, which included N ≈ 57 patients. Paper-wide results and their limitations: Low levels of normalized T-cell clonal expansion were also seen in some patients who did not respond. In the 0.1-3.0 mg/kg groups, partial responders had among the lowest normalized peripheral clonal expansion, particularly in CD8+ T cells. At doses of 0.1 to 3.0 mg/kg, clonal expansion of both CD4+ and CD8+ blood T cells was observed from baseline to week 6. Antigen specificity was not determined for the clonally expanded peripheral T cells. After ivuxolimab, CD8+ T cells had more expanded clones than CD4+ T cells on average.

For sequencing of the TCRbeta CDR3 region, genomic DNA was extracted from the sorted cells. TCRbeta CDR3 regions were sequenced using the immunoSEQ Assay. TCRdb holds this immuneACCESS table with in-frame rearrangements only. Some clones are missing; in checked studies, unresolved V genes explain under half, and the rest has no known cause. The sample records approximately 38,000 clones, roughly 85% of which are singletons. The ten largest account for over 20% of the sample. About this clone: The antigen it recognizes is unknown. No clone much larger than this one lies a single base away; base qualities are absent.

The germline V gene (reference sequence) yields LNHDA for CDR1 and SQIVND for CDR2. The CDR3, cysteine through phenylalanine, is 13 amino acids long. Just the 39-base CDR3 DNA is kept, in frame starting at base 1. The V end loses 5 bases and the J end loses 2 bases, and a stretch of 8 bases separates them. Patients with autoimmune disease history or receiving systemic immunosuppression were excluded from the trial. In every dose cohort, peripheral blood was drawn for TCR sequencing at baseline, cycle 4 day 1, and cycle 7 day 1. Samples came from an open-label, multicenter, first-in-human phase I dose-escalation trial of ivuxolimab. Adults with locally advanced or metastatic melanoma, renal cell carcinoma, hepatocellular carcinoma or head and neck squamous cell carcinoma were enrolled in the trial. Before TCR sequencing, CD4+ T cells and CD8+ T cells were sorted from peripheral blood as separate populations.

Here the sequenced sample was CD4+ or CD8+ T cells sorted from blood, taken in a trial of the OX40 agonist ivuxolimab. Recombination linked TRBV19 to TRBJ2-3, with the D gene not clear enough to name. The sequence was collected from an adult with an advanced solid tumor such as melanoma, head and neck, liver or kidney cancer. The DNA is as follows: TGTGCCAGTAGTGCCAGAGACACAGATACGCAGTATTTT. Protein translation: CASSARDTDTQYF.